This TCR beta chain derives from a study of cytomegalovirus exposure and HLA in healthy donors. Overall study: A previous analysis identified fewer than 130 million unique TCR beta sequences derived from some 170 million T cells. Across almost 400 genotyped donors, about 80% landed in the Caucasian-associated ancestry cluster. Study-level findings and limits: Generally TCR sequences proved uncommon, though certain public TCRs appeared in numerous donors.

Trimming removed 2 bases from V and 4 bases from J, with 15 bases in between. Germline-derived CDR1 and CDR2 are SEHNR and FQNEAQ (reference sequence). The CDR3 is 16 amino acids. Concerning this clone itself: The antigen remains undetermined.

A multiplex PCR was run with 60 Vbeta primers and 13 Jbeta primers. Authors' methods: Roughly 83 million unique TCR beta chains, roughly 11 million of them shared, were counted by a later analysis. Assay used: immunoSEQ multiplex PCR; TCRdb lists only in-frame clones, some missing. V and J calls and clone size follow that table, whereas D and trimming were derived from the DNA. The data contain hundreds of thousands of clones, just over 75% of them singletons. The source of this sequence is a young man in good health and CMV-seronegative. The chain combines TRBV7-9 with TRBJ2-1, with D perhaps matching TRBD2 (6 bases). What was sequenced was PBMCs. CDR3 loop: CASSLPAGTQYNEQFF. For the CDR3, the DNA is TGTGCCAGCAGCTTACCGGCGGGAACACAGTACAATGAGCAGTTCTTC. Looking up the rest from reference TRBV7-9 and TRBJ2-1 gives the full variable domain: DTGVSQNPRHKITKRGQNVTFRCDPISEHNRLYWYRQTLGQGPEFLTYFQNEAQLEKSRLLSDRFSAERPKGSFSTLEIQRTEQGDSAMYLCASSLPAGTQYNEQFFGPGTRLTVL.